This is a list of T cell receptor beta chains from one sample in a study of blood T cells in healthy people across ages. One entry per CDR3 protein results from TCRdb running MiXCR on the 5' RACE reads. Among approximately 1,700,000 distinct CDR3 sequences listed, roughly 43% were seen once. Sequencing used blood. The source of these receptors is a human donor in good health. CDR3s include the opening cysteine and the closing phenylalanine or tryptophan. The order of the fields is V gene, clone size, J gene, D gene, CDR3 protein, CDR3 DNA. D genes are given only for firm matches. Some rows mark clone size as missing; the rest say once, few, many or name a class of expanded clone.

V gene: TRBV4-3; clone size: few; J gene: TRBJ2-4; D gene: -; CDR3 protein: CASSQTPGGSYIQYF; CDR3 DNA: TGCGCCAGCAGCCAGACTCCCGGTGGTTCGTACATTCAGTACTTC
V gene: TRBV29-1; clone size: -; J gene: TRBJ1-4; D gene: TRBD1; CDR3 protein: CSVEVQGAEKLFF; CDR3 DNA: TGCAGCGTTGAGGTACAGGGGGCTGAAAAACTGTTTTTT
V gene: TRBV29-1; clone size: -; J gene: TRBJ2-1; D gene: TRBD2; CDR3 protein: CSGRGLAGIGEQFF; CDR3 DNA: TGCAGCGGGCGGGGACTAGCGGGGATAGGCGAGCAGTTCTTC
V gene: TRBV12-3/TRBV12-4; clone size: -; J gene: TRBJ2-2; D gene: -; CDR3 protein: CASARIRGSPGELFF; CDR3 DNA: TGTGCCAGCGCCCGGATTCGCGGGTCACCAGGGGAGCTGTTTTTT
V gene: TRBV4-3; clone size: -; J gene: TRBJ1-4; D gene: -; CDR3 protein: CASSQDRGREHEKLFF; CDR3 DNA: TGCGCCAGCAGCCAAGATAGGGGCAGGGAGCATGAAAAACTGTTTTTT
V gene: TRBV20-1; clone size: -; J gene: TRBJ2-3; D gene: -; CDR3 protein: CTPRPTGRGTDTQYF; CDR3 DNA: TGCACCCCGAGACCAACAGGGCGAGGCACAGATACGCAGTATTTT
V gene: TRBV4-3; clone size: -; J gene: TRBJ2-3; D gene: TRBD1; CDR3 protein: CASSQERSRGLSTDTQYF; CDR3 DNA: TGCGCCAGCAGCCAAGAACGGAGCAGGGGGCTTAGCACAGATACGCAGTATTTT
V gene: TRBV27; clone size: -; J gene: TRBJ2-3; D gene: TRBD1; CDR3 protein: CASSLRELGQGFTDTQYF; CDR3 DNA: TGTGCCAGCAGTTTGAGGGAATTGGGACAGGGTTTCACAGATACGCAGTATTTT
V gene: TRBV20-1; clone size: few; J gene: TRBJ2-1; D gene: -; CDR3 protein: CSASHRVFQFF; CDR3 DNA: TGCAGTGCTAGTCACAGGGTTTTCCAGTTCTTC
V gene: TRBV7-2; clone size: few; J gene: TRBJ2-5; D gene: TRBD2; CDR3 protein: CTSRETSGGGGMETQYF; CDR3 DNA: TGTACCAGCAGGGAGACTAGCGGAGGGGGCGGTATGGAGACCCAGTACTTC
V gene: TRBV10-3; clone size: few; J gene: TRBJ1-4; D gene: TRBD1; CDR3 protein: CAIRPGQGSTTNEKLFF; CDR3 DNA: TGTGCCATCAGGCCGGGACAGGGGAGTACAACTAATGAAAAACTGTTTTTT
V gene: TRBV10-3; clone size: -; J gene: TRBJ2-1; D gene: -; CDR3 protein: CAISVRQIPNEQFF; CDR3 DNA: TGTGCCATCAGTGTCAGGCAGATTCCCAATGAGCAGTTCTTC
V gene: TRBV6-6; clone size: few; J gene: TRBJ1-5; D gene: TRBD1; CDR3 protein: CASRTPGGASQPQHF; CDR3 DNA: TGTGCCAGCAGAACCCCAGGGGGCGCGAGTCAGCCCCAGCATTTT
V gene: TRBV6-6; clone size: -; J gene: TRBJ2-5; D gene: TRBD2; CDR3 protein: CASSWRLAGDQETQYF; CDR3 DNA: TGTGCCAGCAGTTGGCGACTAGCGGGGGACCAAGAGACCCAGTACTTC
V gene: TRBV12-3/TRBV12-4; clone size: few; J gene: TRBJ1-1; D gene: -; CDR3 protein: CASSFAGYTEAFF; CDR3 DNA: TGTGCCAGCAGTTTTGCGGGGTACACTGAAGCTTTCTTT
V gene: TRBV20-1; clone size: once; J gene: TRBJ2-3; D gene: TRBD2; CDR3 protein: CSARSRLAGDTQYF; CDR3 DNA: TGCAGTGCTCGATCCCGACTAGCGGGGGATACGCAGTATTTT
V gene: TRBV13; clone size: few; J gene: TRBJ2-1; D gene: TRBD1; CDR3 protein: CASSTYRGLTGNEQFF; CDR3 DNA: TGTGCCAGCAGCACCTACAGGGGGCTAACTGGTAATGAGCAGTTCTTC
V gene: TRBV25-1; clone size: -; J gene: TRBJ1-4; D gene: -; CDR3 protein: CASSEGGVEKLFF; CDR3 DNA: TGTGCCAGCAGTGAAGGGGGCGTTGAAAAACTGTTTTTT
V gene: TRBV6-1; clone size: -; J gene: TRBJ1-2; D gene: -; CDR3 protein: CASSEEAGYHNYGYTF; CDR3 DNA: TGTGCCAGCAGTGAAGAGGCAGGTTATCATAACTATGGCTACACCTTC
V gene: TRBV30; clone size: -; J gene: TRBJ2-1; D gene: -; CDR3 protein: CAWRLRNNEQFF; CDR3 DNA: TGTGCCTGGAGGTTACGCAACAATGAGCAGTTCTTC
V gene: TRBV27; clone size: -; J gene: TRBJ2-2; D gene: -; CDR3 protein: CASSRLGAGELFF; CDR3 DNA: TGTGCCAGCAGCCGCCTGGGGGCCGGGGAGCTGTTTTTT
V gene: TRBV7-9; clone size: once; J gene: TRBJ1-2; D gene: TRBD1; CDR3 protein: CASSLAGGEDYGYTF; CDR3 DNA: TGTGCCAGCAGCTTAGCAGGGGGCGAGGACTATGGCTACACCTTC
V gene: TRBV4-2; clone size: -; J gene: TRBJ2-5; D gene: TRBD1; CDR3 protein: CASSQEQGAGETQYF; CDR3 DNA: TGTGCCAGCAGCCAAGAACAGGGGGCGGGGGAGACCCAGTACTTC
V gene: TRBV29-1; clone size: -; J gene: TRBJ2-7; D gene: -; CDR3 protein: CSVVGNGYEQYF; CDR3 DNA: TGCAGCGTTGTCGGGAATGGCTACGAGCAGTACTTC
V gene: TRBV19; clone size: few; J gene: TRBJ1-5; D gene: -; CDR3 protein: CASSSGHGGNQPQHF; CDR3 DNA: TGTGCCAGTAGTTCAGGACATGGGGGCAATCAGCCCCAGCATTTT
V gene: TRBV5-1; clone size: -; J gene: TRBJ1-1; D gene: -; CDR3 protein: CASSSTGINTEAFF; CDR3 DNA: TGCGCCAGCAGCTCCACAGGGATAAACACTGAAGCTTTCTTT
V gene: TRBV29-1; clone size: -; J gene: TRBJ2-5; D gene: -; CDR3 protein: CSADGPYGETQYF; CDR3 DNA: TGCAGCGCGGATGGACCCTACGGAGAGACCCAGTACTTC
V gene: TRBV20-1; clone size: few; J gene: TRBJ1-1; D gene: -; CDR3 protein: CSARESGDTEAFF; CDR3 DNA: TGCAGTGCTAGAGAATCAGGGGACACTGAAGCTTTCTTT
V gene: TRBV29-1; clone size: many; J gene: TRBJ2-3; D gene: -; CDR3 protein: CSAKGMGTDTQYF; CDR3 DNA: TGCAGCGCCAAAGGTATGGGCACAGATACGCAGTATTTT
V gene: TRBV7-9; clone size: -; J gene: TRBJ1-5; D gene: TRBD1; CDR3 protein: CASSAGTGNTQPQHF; CDR3 DNA: TGTGCCAGCAGCGCGGGGACAGGTAATACTCAGCCCCAGCATTTT
V gene: TRBV20-1; clone size: -; J gene: TRBJ1-5; D gene: TRBD1; CDR3 protein: CSANNQGAGQPQHF; CDR3 DNA: TGCAGTGCAAACAACCAGGGGGCAGGCCAGCCCCAGCATTTT
V gene: TRBV6-5; clone size: -; J gene: TRBJ1-2; D gene: -; CDR3 protein: CASRPKGEGLYGYTF; CDR3 DNA: TGTGCCAGCAGACCCAAGGGGGAAGGACTCTATGGCTACACCTTC
V gene: TRBV11-1; clone size: -; J gene: TRBJ2-5; D gene: TRBD1; CDR3 protein: CASSAPGQGSLVYF; CDR3 DNA: TGTGCCAGCAGCGCCCCCGGACAGGGGAGTCTAGTGTACTTC
V gene: TRBV12-3/TRBV12-4; clone size: -; J gene: TRBJ2-1; D gene: -; CDR3 protein: CASSSIGGQGVSSYNEQFF; CDR3 DNA: TGTGCCAGCAGTTCGATCGGGGGGCAGGGGGTAAGCTCCTACAATGAGCAGTTCTTC
V gene: TRBV6-2/TRBV6-3; clone size: -; J gene: TRBJ2-3; D gene: -; CDR3 protein: CASSYLAATDTQYF; CDR3 DNA: TGTGCCAGCAGTTACTTGGCAGCCACAGATACGCAGTATTTT
V gene: TRBV12-3/TRBV12-4; clone size: few; J gene: TRBJ1-2; D gene: -; CDR3 protein: CASSLAEGYNYGYTF; CDR3 DNA: TGTGCCAGCAGTTTAGCGGAGGGGTACAACTATGGCTACACCTTC
V gene: TRBV12-5; clone size: -; J gene: TRBJ2-3; D gene: -; CDR3 protein: CASGLGGIADTQYF; CDR3 DNA: TGTGCTAGTGGTTTGGGGGGCATCGCAGATACGCAGTATTTT
V gene: TRBV12-3/TRBV12-4; clone size: -; J gene: TRBJ2-7; D gene: -; CDR3 protein: CASITLEVTSYYEQYF; CDR3 DNA: TGTGCCAGCATCACCCTGGAGGTAACTAGCTACTACGAGCAGTACTTC
V gene: TRBV5-1; clone size: -; J gene: TRBJ1-2; D gene: -; CDR3 protein: CASSLVEGHGYTF; CDR3 DNA: TGCGCCAGCAGCTTGGTGGAGGGCCATGGCTACACCTTC
V gene: TRBV6-5; clone size: few; J gene: TRBJ2-7; D gene: -; CDR3 protein: CANSSTVSYEQYF; CDR3 DNA: TGTGCCAACAGTTCGACTGTATCCTACGAGCAGTACTTC
V gene: TRBV18; clone size: few; J gene: TRBJ2-7; D gene: TRBD1; CDR3 protein: CASSPGDRSSYEQYF; CDR3 DNA: TGTGCCAGCTCACCTGGGGACAGGAGTTCCTACGAGCAGTACTTC
V gene: TRBV6-2/TRBV6-3; clone size: few; J gene: TRBJ2-5; D gene: TRBD2; CDR3 protein: CASSSHRLAGGQETQYF; CDR3 DNA: TGTGCCAGCAGTTCCCACCGACTAGCGGGGGGTCAAGAGACCCAGTACTTC